A single sample gave rise to the 23 T cell receptor beta chains below, sequenced in a study of cytomegalovirus exposure and HLA in healthy donors. The PCR made use of 60 Vbeta and 13 Jbeta primers. Produced via immunoSEQ multiplex PCR; TCRdb's table is partial and in-frame only. The data show 120,000 or so clones, around 72% seen once. The sample was PBMCs. All receptors derive from a woman in her 50s in good health and CMV-seropositive.

The V and J genes are TRBV2 and TRBJ2-3; tentatively, D is TRBD2 (5 bases). The CDR3 has 15 amino acids. CDR1 is SNHLY, CDR2 FYNNEI, per germline. Trimming shortened V by 6 bases and J by 0 bases, and 13 bases separated the two germline ends. The chain's CDR3 is CASRLEGASTDTQYF. In DNA form, the CDR3 reads TGTGCCAGCAGACTTGAGGGCGCTAGCACAGATACGCAGTATTTT.

The gene calls are TRBV6-5 and TRBJ1-2; perhaps TRBD1 as D (5 bases). Germline values: CDR1 MNHEY, CDR2 SVGAGI. The CDR3 is 16 amino acids. With 0 bases removed from V and 3 bases from J, the gap between germline ends came to 14 bases. The CDR3 reads CASSYSSGRGDYGYTF. The CDR3 nucleotides are TGTGCCAGCAGTTACTCGTCGGGACGGGGGGACTATGGCTACACCTTC.

The CDR3 bases are TGTGCCAGCAGCTTAAGGGGTAGGGCTTTTGCAACTAATGAAAAACTGTTTTTT. This gives the protein CASSLRGRAFATNEKLFF. The chain links TRBV11-2 to TRBJ1-4; D may be TRBD1 (5 bases). Germline values: CDR1 SGHAT, CDR2 FQNNGV. CDR3 length equals 18 residues. Trimming removed 2 bases from V and 0 bases from J, with 16 bases in between.

The V gene is TRBV5-4, the J gene TRBJ2-5; tentative D call: TRBD1 (6 bases). The J call may be incorrect, as the DNA end agrees better with TRBJ2-7. CDR3 length: 13 residues. Germline CDR1 reads SGHNT; CDR2 reads YYREEE (reference sequence). The CDR3 reads CASSLDRVHEQYF. The CDR3 DNA sequence: TGTGCCAGCAGCTTGGACAGGGTACACGAGCAGTACTTC.

Of note for this clone: Here the CDR3 omits its conserved ending phenylalanine or tryptophan, so a read error is the likely source. Because the CDR3's place on the DNA is in doubt, the DNA is left out and the CDR3 is given as listed by TCRdb. The chain combines TRBV6-5 with TRBJ1-1. The length of the CDR3 is 11 amino acids, counting both ends. Germline CDR1 and CDR2: MNHEY and SVGAGI. The CDR3 here is CASSYSRGRGL.

This sequence joins TRBV7-2 and TRBJ2-3, with a tentative D call TRBD2 (5 bases). The CDR3 is 13 residues long. The V end was cut by 11 bases, the J end by 3 bases, with 15 bases between. Germline V lookup: CDR1 SGHTA, CDR2 FQGNSA. The DNA of the CDR3 is TGTGCCTCGGAGGATGGGGTGACAGATACGCAGTATTTT. Protein sequence: CASEDGVTDTQYF.

The V gene is TRBV19, the J gene TRBJ2-2; D not resolved. Germline loops: CDR1 LNHDA, CDR2 SQIVND (reference sequence). The length of the CDR3 is 14 residues. The germline V and J ends were trimmed by 7 bases and 0 bases, with 9 bases remaining between them. The CDR3 nucleotides read TGTGCCAGTACGAGGCAAGCGAACACCGGGGAGCTGTTTTTT. This encodes CASTRQANTGELFF.

Only a few counts were recorded for this clone. This chain links TRBV7-2 with TRBJ2-7; no reliable D call. CDR3 size: 13 residues. With 1 base removed from V and 6 bases from J, the gap between germline ends came to 10 bases. CDR1 is SGHTA and CDR2 is FQGNSA in the germline V gene. CDR3 protein: CASSLGPNGEQYF. CDR3 bases: TGTGCCAGCAGCTTAGGCCCCAACGGCGAGCAGTACTTC.

This clone was seen a few times. J is TRBJ2-2 and V is TRBV6-6, with D tentatively TRBD2 (5 bases). Germline V gene data show CDR1 as MNHNY and CDR2 as SVGAGI (reference sequence). V lost 4 bases and J 1 base, leaving 13 bases between the germline ends. The CDR3 runs 16 residues. The CDR3 bases are TGTGCCAGCAGTTGGAGGATTTCTGGGAACACCGGGGAGCTGTTTTTT. It specifies CASSWRISGNTGELFF.

This chain uses TRBV6-5 with TRBJ2-3; D may be TRBD1 (5 bases). CDR1 MNHEY and CDR2 SVGAGI come from the germline V gene. CDR3 size: 16 residues. Between the trimmed V and J ends, which lost 4 bases and 4 bases, there was a span of 18 bases. The CDR3 DNA follows: TGTGCCAGCAGTTCCTATAGGCAGGGCCAGGCAGATACGCAGTATTTT. Its protein product is CASSSYRQGQADTQYF.

CDR3 in amino acids: CASSVAGVRTDTQYF. In nucleotides, the CDR3 is TGTGCCAGCAGCGTAGCGGGAGTTCGTACAGATACGCAGTATTTT. The genes are TRBV9 and TRBJ2-3, with D perhaps matching TRBD2 (6 bases). Trimming took off 0 bases at V and 3 bases at J, with 11 bases between the two ends. Germline V gene lookup returns CDR1 SGDLS and CDR2 YYNGEE. There are 15 residues in the CDR3.

The rearrangement joins TRBV18 to TRBJ2-3; the match to TRBD2 covers 10 bases. The CDR3 consists of 16 residues. J was trimmed by 0 bases and V by 6 bases; bases with no gene match: 6. CDR1 is KGHSH, CDR2 LQKENI, per germline. DNA of the CDR3: TGTGCCAGCTCGCTGAGGACTAGCGGAAGCACAGATACGCAGTATTTT. It specifies CASSLRTSGSTDTQYF.

There are a few counts of this clone. The chain couples TRBV5-1 to TRBJ2-7; 7 bases line up with TRBD2. With V trimmed by 0 bases and J by 5 bases, 14 bases remained unmatched. CDR1 and CDR2 from the germline V gene are SGHRS and YFSETQ. CDR3 size: 17 residues. CDR3 in DNA: TGCGCCAGCAGCTTGGAAGTCAGGCCGGCCGGACTAGACGAGCAGTACTTC. The encoded protein is CASSLEVRPAGLDEQYF.

The sample holds a few counts of this clone. DNA for the CDR3: TGTGCCAGCAGCTTGAGGGAGGGTGGCAGCTACACCTTC. It translates to CASSLREGGSYTF. V and J are TRBV5-8 and TRBJ1-2; D gene ambiguous. This CDR3 has 13 amino acids. Germline CDR1 and CDR2: SGHTS and YDEGEE. Trimming shortened V by 1 base and J by 9 bases, and 13 bases separated the two germline ends.

J is TRBJ1-5 and V is TRBV9; 7 bases map to TRBD1. In germline, CDR1 is SGDLS, CDR2 YYNGEE. The CDR3 contains 16 residues. J was trimmed by 11 bases and V by 4 bases; bases with no gene match: 18. Here the CDR3 DNA reads TGTGCCAGCAGCCGGGAATTGGACAGGCTAATCGAGGCCCAGCATTTT. Protein sequence: CASSRELDRLIEAQHF.

This clone was found a few times. The genes are TRBV6-6 and TRBJ1-1, with TRBD1 identical over 7 bases. The trim removed 1 base at V and 2 bases at J, leaving 7 bases unmatched. This CDR3 is built from 16 residues. From germline, CDR1 is MNHNY and CDR2 SVGAGI (reference sequence). The CDR3 sequence is CASSYWTGRPNTEAFF. The CDR3 nucleotides read TGTGCCAGCAGTTACTGGACAGGAAGACCCAACACTGAAGCTTTCTTT.

The chain links TRBV7-2 to TRBJ2-3; no clear D. The V gene's germline CDR1 is SGHTA and CDR2 FQGNSA. Trimming pared 5 bases from V and 2 bases from J, leaving 8 bases between. CDR3 length equals 13 residues. Written as DNA, the CDR3 is TGTGCCAGCAGCGCGGAGCCCACAGATACGCAGTATTTT. Translating gives CASSAEPTDTQYF.

This clone appeared once. The V and J genes are TRBV5-1 and TRBJ2-7; TRBD2 agrees at 10 bases. The germline gives CDR1 SGHRS, CDR2 YFSETQ. The V gene end was trimmed by 3 bases and the J gene end by 6 bases; junction bases not matched to a gene: 15. The CDR3 spans 17 residues. Here the CDR3 reads CASSWASGRAGTGEQYF. The CDR3 DNA reads as TGCGCCAGCAGCTGGGCAAGCGGGAGGGCCGGTACAGGCGAGCAGTACTTC.

The chain carries TRBV27 and TRBJ2-3; TRBD2 is a possible D gene (6 bases). Deletions cut 3 bases from V and 2 bases from J, with 18 bases between. The CDR3 is 17 residues long. Germline V lookup: CDR1 MNHEY, CDR2 SMNVEV (reference sequence). The CDR3 spells CASSFKGGGTTTDTQYF. The CDR3 DNA reads TGTGCCAGCAGTTTTAAAGGCGGAGGGACGACCACAGATACGCAGTATTTT.

The chain couples TRBV21-1 to TRBJ2-7; the listed D gene, TRBD1, was not tested against the DNA. TRBV21-1 is recorded as a pseudogene. CDR3 length equals 13 residues. Here the CDR3 DNA reads TGTGCCAGCAGCAGACGGACAGGGGTCGAGCAGTACTTC. Its protein product is CASSRRTGVEQYF.

The chain uses TRBV4-2 and TRBJ1-4; 8 positions match TRBD1. With V trimmed by 0 bases and J by 7 bases, 4 bases remained unmatched. This CDR3 contains 15 residues. Germline values: CDR1 LGHNA, CDR2 YNFKEQ. DNA for the CDR3: TGTGCCAGCAGCCAAGAGACAGACAGGGGTGAAAAACTGTTTTTT. Translating it yields CASSQETDRGEKLFF.

This chain uses TRBV5-1 with TRBJ2-5, with D maybe TRBD2 (5 bases). V was shortened by 5 bases and J by 4 bases, with 12 bases between the two germline ends. This CDR3 contains 13 residues. Germline V gives CDR1 SGHRS, CDR2 YFSETQ. For the CDR3, the DNA is TGCGCCAGCAGTTCTCAGCGGCTAGAGACCCAGTACTTC. It encodes CASSSQRLETQYF.

In its sample, this clone was seen a few times. The chain carries TRBV6-5 and TRBJ2-3; 9 bases line up with TRBD2. The CDR3 extends over 15 amino acids. Germline V lookup: CDR1 MNHEY, CDR2 SVGAGI. V shed 3 bases, J shed 4 bases, and the junction held 5 bases outside the gene matches. The CDR3 spells CASSYRGLASDTQYF. In DNA form, the CDR3 reads TGTGCCAGCAGTTATAGGGGACTAGCATCAGATACGCAGTATTTT.